This is a list of T cell receptor beta chains from one sample in a study of graft-versus-host responses after intestinal transplantation. The antigens of these receptors remain unknown. Here immunoSEQ multiplex PCR was the method, and the copy in TCRdb shows in-frame clones only, minus some. The repertoire holds more than 90,000 clones, with approximately 92% as singletons. Here the sequenced sample was unstimulated CD4+ T cells sorted from spleen or lymph node cells, taken before transplant. These receptors were taken from a human donor who was the organ donor for an intestinal transplant. The CDR3 runs from the conserved cysteine through the conserved F or W. D genes are given only for firm matches. Size is omitted from some rows. Given values are once, few, many or a class for expanded clones.

V gene	J gene	D gene	clone size	CDR3 DNA	CDR3 protein
TRBV4-3	TRBJ2-3	TRBD2	NA	TGCGCCAGCAGTCGGGGGGGGCCGGGAGAAACAGATACGCAGTATTTT	CASSRGGPGETDTQYF
TRBV2	TRBJ2-7	TRBD1	NA	TGTGCCAGCAGTGATCTCCTCGGACAGGGAAGTAACGAGCAGTACTTC	CASSDLLGQGSNEQYF
TRBV19	TRBJ2-7	NA	NA	TGTGCCAGTAGTATAGTATTAATCTCCTACGAGCAGTACTTC	CASSIVLISYEQYF
TRBV11-1	TRBJ2-5	NA	NA	TGTGCCAGCAGCTTATGGGGGGCAGAGACCCAGTACTTC	CASSLWGAETQYF
TRBV29-1	TRBJ1-1	NA	NA	TGCAGCGTTGCCCCTGTGGGGGACACTGAAGCTTTCTTT	CSVAPVGDTEAFF
TRBV25-1	TRBJ2-2	NA	NA	TGTGCCAGCAGTGAATACGGAGGGGGCGCGAACACCGGGGAGCTGTTTTTT	CASSEYGGGANTGELFF
TRBV18	TRBJ2-5	NA	NA	TGTGCCAGCTCACTTGACAGCCGCCCAGGGACCCAGTACTTC	CASSLDSRPGTQYF
TRBV5-8	TRBJ2-4	NA	NA	TGTGCCAGCAGCCAACTAGTGGGGGGAAACATTCAGTACTTC	CASSQLVGGNIQYF
TRBV19	TRBJ1-1	NA	NA	TGTGCCAGTCGACGGGGGAACACTGAAGCTTTCTTT	CASRRGNTEAFF
TRBV5-6	TRBJ2-1	NA	NA	TGTGCCAGCTGCCTGCTGGTGGGCGATGAGCAGTTCTTC	CASCLLVGDEQFF
TRBV6-5	TRBJ2-7	TRBD2	NA	TGTGCCAGTGGACTAGCGGGAGGTTACGAGCAGTACTTC	CASGLAGGYEQYF
TRBV6-6	TRBJ1-5	NA	NA	TGTGCCAGCAGTGTTTCAGGGTTTCAGCCCCAGCATTTT	CASSVSGFQPQHF
TRBV9	TRBJ2-1	TRBD2	NA	TGTGCCAGCAGCGCCTTCCTAGCGGCCATGGGGGTAGAGCAGTTCTTC	CASSAFLAAMGVEQFF
TRBV20-1	TRBJ1-2	NA	NA	TGCAGTGCTAGACAGAACTATGGCTACACCTTC	CSARQNYGYTF
TRBV6-1	TRBJ1-2	NA	NA	TGTGCCACCTCGCAGGGAGCTGGCTACACCTTC	CATSQGAGYTF
TRBV5-1	TRBJ2-2	NA	NA	TGCGCCAGCAGCTTGCATGCCGGGGAGCTGTTTTTT	CASSLHAGELFF
TRBV5-6	TRBJ2-5	TRBD1	NA	TGTGCCAGCAGCTTGTCGTTTTGGGCTCAGGGGGTTGAGGAGACCCAGTACTTC	CASSLSFWAQGVEETQYF
TRBV7-9	TRBJ1-2	NA	NA	TGTGCCAGCAGCTTAGCGTGGGACCAGGATGGCTACACCTTC	CASSLAWDQDGYTF
TRBV4-3	TRBJ2-7	NA	NA	TGCGCCAGCAGCCAAGACCAGGGAGGTTCCTACGAGCAGTACTTC	CASSQDQGGSYEQYF
TRBV6-5	TRBJ1-2	TRBD1	once	TGTGCCAGCAGCCGGGACAGGGGTGAGAGCTACACCTTC	CASSRDRGESYTF
TRBV5-4	TRBJ2-1	NA	NA	TGTGCCAGCAGCCCCGTCGGGGTCTTTTACAATGAGCAGTTCTTC	CASSPVGVFYNEQFF
TRBV28	TRBJ2-5	TRBD2	once	TGTGCCAGCAGCGGGACTAGCGGGACCCAAGAGACCCAGTACTTC	CASSGTSGTQETQYF
TRBV7-2	TRBJ2-7	TRBD2	NA	TGTGCCAGCAGCTTAGACAGCGGGAAGGGCGACGAGCAGTACTTC	CASSLDSGKGDEQYF
TRBV7-8	TRBJ1-5	NA	NA	TGTGCCAGCAGCTTAAGTCAGAGCAATCAGCCCCAGCATTTT	CASSLSQSNQPQHF
TRBV6-1	TRBJ1-2	NA	once	TGTGCCAGCAGTACAGCCGGGGAGGGCTACACCTTC	CASSTAGEGYTF
TRBV7-2	TRBJ2-5	NA	few	TGTGCCAGCAGTTCCCAGACTATGTACCAAGAGACCCAGTACTTC	CASSSQTMYQETQYF
TRBV6-6	TRBJ2-7	NA	NA	TGTGCCAGCAGTTCCCCTGACCTTCGAGGGCTATACGAGCAGTACTTC	CASSSPDLRGLYEQYF
TRBV28	TRBJ1-2	TRBD1	NA	TGTGCCAGCATCCAGAACGCGGGACAGGGTTTTCGTGGCTACACCTTC	CASIQNAGQGFRGYTF
TRBV18	TRBJ2-7	NA	NA	TGTGCCAGCTCACCCCCAGGTAGGGGAAGCTCCTACGAGCAGTACTTC	CASSPPGRGSSYEQYF
TRBV11-3	TRBJ2-7	TRBD2	NA	TGTGCCAGCAGCCCGGGGGAGGGCTACGAGCAGTACTTC	CASSPGEGYEQYF
TRBV10-2	TRBJ2-7	NA	NA	TGCGCCAGCAGTGAGGGGCAGGGGGGATCCTACGAGCAGTACTTC	CASSEGQGGSYEQYF
TRBV2	TRBJ2-7	NA	NA	TGTGCCAGCAGTGTAAGAGGGACCTTGAGGGAGCAGTACTTC	CASSVRGTLREQYF
TRBV25-1	TRBJ2-7	TRBD1	NA	TGTGCCAGCAGCGGCACCCTCACACAGGGGGCTGCTTACGAGCAGTACTTC	CASSGTLTQGAAYEQYF